The T cell receptor beta chain under discussion was sequenced for a study of blood T cell repertoires in COVID-19. Study summary: Acute-phase and convalescent COVID-19 samples originated in the United States, Italy and Spain.

Using immunoSEQ multiplex PCR, the repertoire was profiled, and TCRdb retains in-frame clones only, with some absent. Among roughly 130,000 clones, approximately 86% were seen once, and the ten largest hold about 2.5%. Participants spanned ages about 18 to 95 years and resided in roughly 22 US areas. Categorization into cohorts depended on clinical history that participants reported. Two consecutive negative NP/OP PCR tests, clearance, or resolved symptoms defined Cohort 3 recovery. The CDR3 consists of 14 residues. The germline gives CDR1 MNHEY, CDR2 SMNVEV (reference sequence). Unmatched junction bases numbered 8, after V lost 5 bases and J lost 6 bases.

The sequenced sample consisted of PBMCs or T cells enriched from blood (not recorded which). This TCR was sampled from a woman aged 45-59 years who had recovered from COVID-19. The chain is built from TRBV27 and TRBJ2-7, with 9 bases identical to TRBD1. The CDR3 protein is CASSVGTGFPEQYF. CDR3 DNA sequence: TGTGCCAGCAGTGTGGGGACAGGGTTTCCCGAGCAGTACTTC.